Below, 6 T cell receptor beta chains from the same sample are listed, as sequenced in a study of T cell responses to AZD1222 COVID-19 vaccine. Profiled with immunoSEQ multiplex PCR; TCRdb holds only in-frame clones, not every one. The table includes roughly 150,000 clones, roughly nine tenths detected once. The sample consisted of peripheral blood, taken 28 days after the second AZD1222 dose. All receptors come from an adult who received the AZD1222 COVID-19 vaccine.

The rearrangement links TRBV6-5 to TRBJ1-5; 7 nucleotides agree with TRBD1. V was pared by 6 bases and J by 2 bases, with 7 bases of the junction left unmatched. The CDR3 sequence is 15 residues long. Germline loops: CDR1 MNHEY, CDR2 SVGAGI. The CDR3 here is CASSSGGYGNQPQHF. The CDR3 DNA sequence: TGTGCCAGCAGCTCAGGGGGGTATGGCAATCAGCCCCAGCATTTT.

This chain uses TRBV29-1 with TRBJ1-2, with no clear D. The germline V and J ends were trimmed by 6 bases and 6 bases, with 17 bases remaining between them. The CDR3 length is 13 residues. Per germline, CDR1 SQVTM and CDR2 ANQGSEA. Written as DNA, the CDR3 is TGCAGCGTCCAGCCGACACTCGGCGATGGCTACACCTTC. The encoded protein is CSVQPTLGDGYTF.

The chain combines TRBV6-2 or TRBV6-3 with TRBJ1-4, with no clear D. The germline gives CDR1 MNHEY, CDR2 SVGEGT. Trimming removed 2 bases at V and 8 bases at J, with 12 bases between. The CDR3 sequence is 14 residues long. The CDR3 spells CASSYNGPDEKLFF. The CDR3 DNA is TGTGCCAGCAGTTACAACGGGCCTGACGAAAAACTGTTTTTT.

The chain links TRBV9 to TRBJ2-2; D may be TRBD2 (6 bases). The CDR3 extends over 15 amino acids. Germline V CDR1 and CDR2: SGDLS, YYNGEE. With 0 bases removed from V and 3 bases from J, the gap between germline ends came to 9 bases. CDR3 residues: CASSVVGTHTGELFF. Here the CDR3 DNA reads TGTGCCAGCAGCGTAGTCGGGACTCACACCGGGGAGCTGTTTTTT.

The chain recombines TRBV6-5 with TRBJ2-2, with TRBD1 as a possible D gene (5 bases). This CDR3 has 13 amino acids. Trimming took 8 bases from V and 2 from J, leaving 9 bases between them. CDR1 and CDR2 (germline): MNHEY, SVGAGI. The CDR3 loop is CASQGFNTGELFF. For the CDR3, the DNA is TGTGCCAGCCAGGGTTTCAACACCGGGGAGCTGTTTTTT.

The rearrangement links TRBV5-4 to TRBJ1-2; TRBD1 matches 7 bases. After removal of 7 bases from V and 7 bases from J, the junction contained 13 bases not matched to a gene. The CDR3 spans 14 residues. CDR1 and CDR2 (germline): SGHNT, YYREEE (reference sequence). In DNA, the CDR3 is TGTGCCAGCCGCAGGGGGGCAGGGCGGAGTGGCTACACCTTC. Its protein product is CASRRGAGRSGYTF.